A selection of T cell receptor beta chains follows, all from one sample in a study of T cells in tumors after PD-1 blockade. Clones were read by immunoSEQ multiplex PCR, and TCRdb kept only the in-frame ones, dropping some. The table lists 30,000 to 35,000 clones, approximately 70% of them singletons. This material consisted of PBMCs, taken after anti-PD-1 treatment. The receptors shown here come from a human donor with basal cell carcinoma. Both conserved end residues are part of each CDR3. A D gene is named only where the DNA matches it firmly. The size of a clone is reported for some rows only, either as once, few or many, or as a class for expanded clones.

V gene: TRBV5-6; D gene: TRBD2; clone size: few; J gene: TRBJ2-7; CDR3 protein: CASSPSGAYEQYF; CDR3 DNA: TGTGCCAGCAGCCCTAGCGGGGCCTACGAGCAGTACTTC
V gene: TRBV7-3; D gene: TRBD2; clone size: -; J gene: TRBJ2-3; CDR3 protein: CASTRGLAGDTQYF; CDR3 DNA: TGTGCCAGCACTCGGGGGCTAGCGGGAGATACGCAGTATTTT
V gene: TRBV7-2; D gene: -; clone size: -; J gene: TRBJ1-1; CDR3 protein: CASSKRGGTEAFF; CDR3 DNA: TGTGCCAGCAGCAAACGGGGGGGCACTGAAGCTTTCTTT
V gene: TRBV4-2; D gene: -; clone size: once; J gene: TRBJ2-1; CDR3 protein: CASSSLQEQFF; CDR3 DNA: TGTGCCAGCAGCTCCCTCCAGGAGCAGTTCTTC
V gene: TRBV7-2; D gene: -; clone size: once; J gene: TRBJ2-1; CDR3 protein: CASSLAGYNNEQFF; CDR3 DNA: TGTGCCAGCAGCTTGGCAGGGTATAACAATGAGCAGTTCTTC
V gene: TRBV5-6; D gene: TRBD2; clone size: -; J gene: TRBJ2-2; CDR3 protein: CASSPTTSGNTGELFF; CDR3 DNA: TGTGCCAGCAGCCCGACGACTAGCGGTAACACCGGGGAGCTGTTTTTT
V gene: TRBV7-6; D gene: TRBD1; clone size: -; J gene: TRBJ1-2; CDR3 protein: CASSNRGTGYTF; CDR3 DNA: TGTGCCAGCAGCAACAGGGGGACTGGCTACACCTTC
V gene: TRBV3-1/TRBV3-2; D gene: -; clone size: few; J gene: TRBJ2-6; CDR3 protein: CASSLRNSGANVLTF; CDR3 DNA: TGTGCCAGCAGCCTACGCAACTCTGGGGCCAACGTCCTGACTTTC
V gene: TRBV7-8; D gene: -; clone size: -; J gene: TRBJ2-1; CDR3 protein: CASSPDLRTYNEQFF; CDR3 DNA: TGTGCCAGCAGCCCGGACTTAAGGACCTACAATGAGCAGTTCTTC
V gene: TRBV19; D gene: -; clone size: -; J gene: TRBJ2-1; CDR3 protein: CASSTLSGSAVQFF; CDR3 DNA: TGTGCCAGTAGTACCCTATCGGGCAGCGCGGTGCAGTTCTTC
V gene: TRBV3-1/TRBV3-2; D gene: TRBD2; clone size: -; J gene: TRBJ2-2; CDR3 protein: CASSLTSGTASLFF; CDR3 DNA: TGTGCCAGCAGCTTGACTAGCGGGACTGCCTCTTTGTTTTTT
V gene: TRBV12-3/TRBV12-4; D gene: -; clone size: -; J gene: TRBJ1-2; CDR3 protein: CASSLGSLGYTF; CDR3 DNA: TGTGCCAGCAGTTTAGGGTCCCTTGGCTACACCTTC
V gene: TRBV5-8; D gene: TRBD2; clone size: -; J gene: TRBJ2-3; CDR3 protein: CASSGSGGITDTQYF; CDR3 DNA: TGTGCCAGCAGCGGTAGCGGGGGGATCACAGATACGCAGTATTTT
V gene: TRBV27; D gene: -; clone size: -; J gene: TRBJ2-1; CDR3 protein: CASSPKYLVQFF; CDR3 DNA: TGTGCCAGCAGTCCGAAGTACCTTGTTCAGTTCTTC
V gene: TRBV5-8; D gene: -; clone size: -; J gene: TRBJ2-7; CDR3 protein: CASSLQNYEQYF; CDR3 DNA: TGTGCCAGCAGCTTGCAGAACTACGAGCAGTACTTC
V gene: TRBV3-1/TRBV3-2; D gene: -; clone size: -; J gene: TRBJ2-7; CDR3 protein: CASSQEAEGKNEQYF; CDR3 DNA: TGTGCCAGCAGCCAAGAAGCCGAAGGCAAAAACGAGCAGTACTTC
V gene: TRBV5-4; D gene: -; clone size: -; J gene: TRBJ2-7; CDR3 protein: CASSLTGTYEQYF; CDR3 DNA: TGTGCCAGCAGCTTGACAGGGACCTACGAGCAGTACTTC
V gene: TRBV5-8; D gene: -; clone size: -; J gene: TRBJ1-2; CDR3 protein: CASSSHQDAGYGYTF; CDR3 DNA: TGTGCCAGCAGCTCCCATCAAGACGCGGGCTATGGCTACACCTTC
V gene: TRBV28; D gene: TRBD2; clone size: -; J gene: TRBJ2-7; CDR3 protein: CASSLGPSGYEQYF; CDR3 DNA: TGTGCCAGCAGTTTAGGCCCTAGCGGTTACGAGCAGTACTTC
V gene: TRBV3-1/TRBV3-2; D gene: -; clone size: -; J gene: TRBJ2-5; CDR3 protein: CASSQVGLQETQYF; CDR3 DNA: TGTGCCAGCAGCCAAGTCGGGCTCCAAGAGACCCAGTACTTC
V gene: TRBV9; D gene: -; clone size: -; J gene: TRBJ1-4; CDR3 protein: CASSVGGAFNEKLFF; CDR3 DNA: TGTGCCAGCAGCGTAGGAGGGGCATTCAATGAAAAACTGTTTTTT
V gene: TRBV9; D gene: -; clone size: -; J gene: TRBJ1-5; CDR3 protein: CASSVEDFNQPQHF; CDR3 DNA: TGTGCCAGCAGCGTAGAGGACTTCAATCAGCCCCAGCATTTT
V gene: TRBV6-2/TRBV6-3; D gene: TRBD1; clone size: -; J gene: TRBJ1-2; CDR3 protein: CASSYPPRRGIGGYTF; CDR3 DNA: TGTGCCAGCAGTTACCCGCCCCGCAGGGGGATAGGCGGCTACACCTTC
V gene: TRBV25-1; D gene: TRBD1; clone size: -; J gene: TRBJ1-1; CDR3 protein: CASSLTGAPEAFF; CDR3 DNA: TGTGCCAGCAGTTTAACAGGGGCGCCTGAAGCTTTCTTT
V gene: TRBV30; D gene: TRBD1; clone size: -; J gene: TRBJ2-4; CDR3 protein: CAWSGSRTGKNIQYF; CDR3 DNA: TGTGCCTGGAGTGGCTCTAGGACAGGGAAAAACATTCAGTACTTC
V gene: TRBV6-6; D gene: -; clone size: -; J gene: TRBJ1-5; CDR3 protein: CASIPTGAAHQPQHF; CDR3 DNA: TGTGCCAGCATTCCAACCGGGGCAGCACATCAGCCCCAGCATTTT
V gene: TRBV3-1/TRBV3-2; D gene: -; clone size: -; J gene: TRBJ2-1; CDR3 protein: CASSQDLGTHSYNEQFF; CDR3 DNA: TGTGCCAGCAGCCAAGATCTCGGGACGCATTCCTACAATGAGCAGTTCTTC
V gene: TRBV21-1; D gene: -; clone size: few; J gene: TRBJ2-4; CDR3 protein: CASSDRVAKNIQYF; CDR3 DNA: TGTGCCAGTTCGGACAGGGTGGCCAAAAACATTCAGTACTTC
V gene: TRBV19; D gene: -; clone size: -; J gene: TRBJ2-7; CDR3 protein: CASSPIARSSYEQYF; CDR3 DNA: TGTGCCAGTAGTCCCATAGCGCGGAGCTCCTACGAGCAGTACTTC
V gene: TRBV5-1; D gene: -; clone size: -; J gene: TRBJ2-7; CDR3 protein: CASSLASHAGSYEQYF; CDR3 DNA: TGCGCCAGCAGCTTGGCTAGCCACGCAGGATCCTACGAGCAGTACTTC